This TCR beta chain was observed in a study of blood T cells in healthy people across ages. Alongside a J-beta primer mix, a sample-barcoded 5' primer served in a second PCR lasting about 6 to 11 cycles. Template switching added a 12-random-nucleotide identifier to every cDNA molecule. TCRdb reanalysed the 5' RACE reads using MiXCR and keeps one entry per CDR3 protein. The table lists around 1.1 million distinct CDR3 sequences, about two fifths of them singletons, with about an eighth in the top ten. The people who gave samples were healthy Caucasians from Russia, aged roughly 6 to 90. V was cut by 2 bases and J by 1 base, with 15 bases left in between. The CDR3 length is 15 residues. CDR1 DFQATT and CDR2 SNEGSKA come from the germline V gene (reference sequence).

This sequence joins TRBV20-1 and TRBJ2-7; a weak D match, TRBD1 (6 bases). The receptor was isolated from a man aged 18 to 35 in good health. The sample taken for sequencing was blood. Here the CDR3 reads CSARRDGGQSYEQYF. CDR3 coding DNA: TGCAGTGCTAGAAGAGACGGAGGACAGTCCTACGAGCAGTACTTC.